This T cell receptor beta chain was identified during a study of T cell responses to AZD1222 COVID-19 vaccine. Study-wide context: Analysis merged second doses at about 4 or about 12 weeks.

Repertoires were generated with immunoSEQ multiplex PCR, while TCRdb's copy carries only in-frame clones and drops some. This table has roughly 180,000 clones, just over 85% appearing once. This clone has just one count. Antigen specificity is unknown. Trimming cost V 4 bases and J 3 bases, with 9 bases left between them. Germline V gene data show CDR1 as SGHAT and CDR2 as FQNNGV. The CDR3 loop spans 13 amino acids. Overall study findings and caveats: The study sampled repertoires only after the peak T cell response. Following two doses of AZD1222, Spike-specific TCR breadth and depth rose.

The source was peripheral blood, collected on day 0 of AZD1222 vaccination. The J gene is TRBJ1-1, the V gene TRBV11-2; D possibly corresponds to TRBD1 (5 bases). The TCR was taken from an adult in good health. The CDR3 region has the DNA TGTGCCAGCAGCTCAGGGATGTACACTGAAGCTTTCTTT. This encodes CASSSGMYTEAFF.